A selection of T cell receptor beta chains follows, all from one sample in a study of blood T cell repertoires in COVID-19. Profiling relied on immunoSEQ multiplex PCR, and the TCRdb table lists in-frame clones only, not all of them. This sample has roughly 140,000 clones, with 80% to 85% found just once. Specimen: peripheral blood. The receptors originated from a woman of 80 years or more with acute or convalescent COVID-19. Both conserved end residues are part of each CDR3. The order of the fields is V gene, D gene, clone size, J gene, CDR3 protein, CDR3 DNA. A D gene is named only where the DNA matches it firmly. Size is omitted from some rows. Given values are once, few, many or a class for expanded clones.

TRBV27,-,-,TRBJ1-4,CASSPHDRRHEKLFF,TGTGCCAGCAGTCCACACGACAGGCGCCATGAAAAACTGTTTTTT
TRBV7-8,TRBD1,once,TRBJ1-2,CASSRNSVTGLGYGYTF,TGTGCCAGCAGCCGTAACTCCGTGACAGGGCTGGGATATGGCTACACCTTC
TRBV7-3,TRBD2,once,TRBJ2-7,CASSEGTSSYEQYF,TGTGCCAGCAGCGAAGGGACTAGCTCCTACGAGCAGTACTTC
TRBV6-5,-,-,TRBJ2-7,CASSYQQGSYEQYF,TGTGCCAGCAGTTACCAACAGGGTTCCTACGAGCAGTACTTC
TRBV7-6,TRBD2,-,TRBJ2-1,CASSPPGLAAYNEQFF,TGTGCCAGCAGTCCACCGGGACTAGCGGCCTACAATGAGCAGTTCTTC
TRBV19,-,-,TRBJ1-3,CASSIDRASGNTIYF,TGTGCCAGTAGTATCGACAGAGCCTCTGGAAACACCATATATTTT
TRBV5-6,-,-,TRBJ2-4,CASSFSRQAIQYF,TGTGCCAGCAGCTTTTCGCGACAGGCCATTCAGTACTTC
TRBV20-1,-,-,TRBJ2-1,CSASPVGVSYNEQFF,TGCAGTGCTAGTCCCGTGGGAGTCTCCTACAATGAGCAGTTCTTC
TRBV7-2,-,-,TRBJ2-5,CASSLVGRETQYF,TGTGCCAGCAGCTTAGTGGGGAGAGAGACCCAGTACTTC
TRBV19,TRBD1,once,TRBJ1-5,CASRGIGGAMGQPQHF,TGTGCCAGTAGGGGGATAGGGGGCGCGATGGGTCAGCCCCAGCATTTT
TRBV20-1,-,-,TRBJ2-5,CSASSGVQETQYF,TGCAGTGCTAGTTCCGGGGTTCAAGAGACCCAGTACTTC
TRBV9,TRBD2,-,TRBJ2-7,CASSVGGGGYEQYF,TGTGCCAGCAGCGTAGGGGGCGGGGGCTACGAGCAGTACTTC
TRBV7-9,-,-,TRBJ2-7,CASSFASNSEQYF,TGTGCCAGCAGCTTTGCTAGCAATTCAGAGCAGTACTTC
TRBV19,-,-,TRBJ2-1,CASSRGLPYNEQFF,TGTGCCAGTAGTAGGGGGCTCCCCTACAATGAGCAGTTCTTC
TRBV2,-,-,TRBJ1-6,CASSLSVYNSPLHF,TGTGCCAGCAGTCTGTCGGTCTATAATTCACCCCTCCACTTT
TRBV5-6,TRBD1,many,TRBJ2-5,CASSLVGQGETQYF,TGTGCCAGCAGCTTGGTTGGACAGGGAGAGACCCAGTACTTC
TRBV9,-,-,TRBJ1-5,CASSPRDGVNQPQHF,TGTGCCAGCAGCCCAAGAGATGGTGTAAATCAGCCCCAGCATTTT
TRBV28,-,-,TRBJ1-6,CASSKPPGYDSPLHF,TGTGCCAGCAGTAAGCCCCCAGGGTATGATTCACCCCTCCACTTT
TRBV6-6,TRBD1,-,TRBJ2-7,CASSPTPLRDRVYEQYF,TGTGCCAGCAGTCCCACCCCACTCCGGGACAGGGTCTACGAGCAGTACTTC
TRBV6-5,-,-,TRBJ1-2,CASNGGRTNYGYTF,TGTGCCAGCAATGGGGGGAGGACTAACTATGGCTACACCTTC
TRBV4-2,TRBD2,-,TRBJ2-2,CASSQRASGANTGELFF,TGTGCCAGCAGCCAAAGGGCCAGCGGGGCGAACACCGGGGAGCTGTTTTTT
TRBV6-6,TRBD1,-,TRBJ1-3,CASSYSTGLGTIYF,TGTGCCAGCAGTTACTCGACAGGGTTGGGCACCATATATTTT
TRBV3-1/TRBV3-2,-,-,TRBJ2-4,CASSQGPPSRSIQYF,TGTGCCAGCAGCCAAGGACCACCGTCGAGGAGCATTCAGTACTTC
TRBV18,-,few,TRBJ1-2,CASSRGGGEAYGYTF,TGTGCCAGCTCACGAGGAGGAGGGGAAGCCTATGGCTACACCTTC
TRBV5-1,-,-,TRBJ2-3,CASSLEFRPKGDTQYF,TGCGCCAGCAGCTTGGAATTCAGGCCCAAGGGGGATACGCAGTATTTT
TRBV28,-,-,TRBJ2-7,CASSSGARDEQYF,TGTGCCAGCAGTTCAGGGGCTAGGGACGAGCAGTACTTC
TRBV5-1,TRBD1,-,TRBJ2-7,CASSSGQGVSSYEQYF,TGCGCCAGCAGCTCAGGACAGGGGGTAAGCTCCTACGAGCAGTACTTC
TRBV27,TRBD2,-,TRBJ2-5,CASSLSPSGGNRYF,TGTGCCAGCAGTTTATCGCCAAGCGGGGGGAACCGGTACTTC
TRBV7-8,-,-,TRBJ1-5,CASSLGVRGEVVSNQPQHF,TGTGCCAGCAGCTTAGGGGTCAGGGGAGAAGTAGTGAGCAATCAGCCCCAGCATTTT
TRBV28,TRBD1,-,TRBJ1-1,CASSPVTGGNTEAFF,TGTGCCAGCAGTCCCGTGACAGGGGGGAACACTGAAGCTTTCTTT
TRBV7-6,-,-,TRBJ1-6,CASSLYRDISSNSPLHF,TGTGCCAGCAGCCTATACCGGGACATCTCCTCTAATTCACCCCTCCACTTT
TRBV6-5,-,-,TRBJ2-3,CATAGRRESQYF,TGTGCCACCGCGGGTCGACGGGAGTCGCAGTATTTT
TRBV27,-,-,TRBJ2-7,CASSLRTGPWGEQYF,TGTGCCAGCAGTCTACGGACTGGCCCTTGGGGCGAGCAGTACTTC
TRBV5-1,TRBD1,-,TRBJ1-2,CASSGGTSGGNGYTF,TGCGCCAGCAGCGGGGGAACATCAGGGGGCAATGGCTACACCTTC
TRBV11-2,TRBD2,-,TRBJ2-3,CASSSRTSEITDTQYF,TGTGCCAGCAGCTCCCGGACTAGCGAGATCACAGATACGCAGTATTTT